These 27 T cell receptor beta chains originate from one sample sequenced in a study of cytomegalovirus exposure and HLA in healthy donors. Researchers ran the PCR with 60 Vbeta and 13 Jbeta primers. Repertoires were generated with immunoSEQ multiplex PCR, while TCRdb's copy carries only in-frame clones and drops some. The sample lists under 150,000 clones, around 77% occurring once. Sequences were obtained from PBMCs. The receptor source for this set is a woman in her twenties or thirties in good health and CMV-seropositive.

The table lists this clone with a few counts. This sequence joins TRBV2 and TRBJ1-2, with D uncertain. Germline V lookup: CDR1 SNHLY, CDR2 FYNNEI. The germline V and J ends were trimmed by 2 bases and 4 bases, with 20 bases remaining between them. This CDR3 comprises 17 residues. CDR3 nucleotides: TGTGCCAGCAGTGAATTCGTTTCCGCGGCGGTTATCTATGGCTACACCTTC. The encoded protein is CASSEFVSAAVIYGYTF.

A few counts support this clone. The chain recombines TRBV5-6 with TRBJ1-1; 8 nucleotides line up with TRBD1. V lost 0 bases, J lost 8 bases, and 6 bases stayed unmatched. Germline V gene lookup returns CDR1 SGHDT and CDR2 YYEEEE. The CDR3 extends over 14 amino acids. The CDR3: CASSLEIGTGEAFF. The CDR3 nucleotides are TGTGCCAGCAGCTTGGAAATCGGGACAGGAGAAGCTTTCTTT.

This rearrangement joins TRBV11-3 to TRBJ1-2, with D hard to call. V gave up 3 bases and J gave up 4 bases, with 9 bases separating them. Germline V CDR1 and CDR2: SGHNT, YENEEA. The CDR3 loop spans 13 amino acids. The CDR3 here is CASSFEGAYGYTF. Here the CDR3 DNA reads TGTGCCAGCAGCTTCGAGGGAGCCTATGGCTACACCTTC.

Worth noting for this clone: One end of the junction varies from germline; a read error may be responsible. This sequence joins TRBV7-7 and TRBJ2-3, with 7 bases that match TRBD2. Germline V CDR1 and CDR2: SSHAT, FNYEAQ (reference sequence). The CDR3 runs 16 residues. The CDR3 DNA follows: TGTGCTAGCAGCTTAGGACGGGCGGGGGAAGGGGATACGCAGTATTTT. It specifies CASSLGRAGEGDTQYF.

CDR3 amino acids: CASARERFNTEAFF. The CDR3 nucleotides read TGTGCCAGCGCTCGGGAACGGTTCAACACTGAAGCTTTCTTT. The rearrangement links TRBV5-4 to TRBJ1-1; the D is unclear. The CDR3 covers 14 residues. Germline V lookup: CDR1 SGHNT, CDR2 YYREEE (reference sequence). Trimming took off 7 bases at V and 2 bases at J, with 15 bases between the two ends.

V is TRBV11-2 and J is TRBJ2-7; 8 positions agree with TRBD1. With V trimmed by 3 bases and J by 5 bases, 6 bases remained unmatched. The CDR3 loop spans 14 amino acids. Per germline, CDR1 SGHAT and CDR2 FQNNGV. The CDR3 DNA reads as TGTGCCAGCAGCTTGATCCTACAGGGGGACGAGCAGTACTTC. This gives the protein CASSLILQGDEQYF. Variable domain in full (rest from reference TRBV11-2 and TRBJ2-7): EAGVAQSPRYKIIEKRQSVAFWCNPISGHATLYWYQQILGQGPKLLIQFQNNGVVDDSQLPKDRFSAERLKGVDSTLKIQPAKLEDSAVYLCASSLILQGDEQYFGPGTRLTVT.

The CDR3 loop reads CATSTGTSYEQYF. CDR3 nucleotides: TGTGCCACCAGCACAGGTACCTCCTACGAGCAGTACTTC. The V and J genes are TRBV15 and TRBJ2-7, with D unresolved. The V gene lost 4 bases and the J gene lost 0 bases, with 7 bases spanning the gap. This CDR3 comprises 13 residues. CDR1 and CDR2 from the germline V gene are LNHNV and YYDKDF (reference sequence).

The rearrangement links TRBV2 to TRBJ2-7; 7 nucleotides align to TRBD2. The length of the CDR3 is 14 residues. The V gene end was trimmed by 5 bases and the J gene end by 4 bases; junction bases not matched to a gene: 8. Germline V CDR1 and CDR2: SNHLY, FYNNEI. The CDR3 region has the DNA TGTGCCAGCAGTACGACTAGCAGCTCTTACGAGCAGTACTTC. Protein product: CASSTTSSSYEQYF.

The CDR3 spells CAWTNSMNTEAFF. The CDR3 DNA is TGTGCCTGGACAAATTCCATGAACACTGAAGCTTTCTTT. The genes are TRBV30 and TRBJ1-1; D call uncertain. The CDR3 runs 13 residues. The V end was cut by 4 bases, the J end by 0 bases, with 9 bases between. CDR1 and CDR2 from the germline V gene are GTSNPN and SVGIG (reference sequence). Combining the CDR3 with reference TRBV30 and TRBJ1-1 gives the whole variable domain SQTIHQWPATLVQPVGSPLSLECTVEGTSNPNLYWYRQAAGRGLQLLFYSVGIGQISSEVPQNLSASRPQDRQFILSSKKLLLSDSGFYLCAWTNSMNTEAFFGQGTRLTVV.

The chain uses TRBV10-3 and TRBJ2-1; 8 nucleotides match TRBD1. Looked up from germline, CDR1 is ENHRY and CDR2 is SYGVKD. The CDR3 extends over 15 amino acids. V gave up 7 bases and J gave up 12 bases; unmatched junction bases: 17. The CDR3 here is CAINPDPGHTGGQFF. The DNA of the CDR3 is TGTGCCATCAACCCGGATCCGGGACACACAGGGGGGCAGTTCTTC.

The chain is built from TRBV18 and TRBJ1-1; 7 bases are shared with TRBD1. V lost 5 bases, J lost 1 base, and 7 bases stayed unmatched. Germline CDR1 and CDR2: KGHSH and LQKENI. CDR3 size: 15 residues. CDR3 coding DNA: TGTGCCAGCTCAGCCTCCGGGACAGCGAACACTGAAGCTTTCTTT. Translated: CASSASGTANTEAFF.

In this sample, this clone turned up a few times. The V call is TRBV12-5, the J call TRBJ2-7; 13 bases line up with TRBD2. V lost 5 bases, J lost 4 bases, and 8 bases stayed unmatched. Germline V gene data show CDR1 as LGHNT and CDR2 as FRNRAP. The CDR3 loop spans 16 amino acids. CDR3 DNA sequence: TGTGCTAGTGGTGAAAGCGGACTAGCGGGAGCATACGAGCAGTACTTC. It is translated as CASGESGLAGAYEQYF.

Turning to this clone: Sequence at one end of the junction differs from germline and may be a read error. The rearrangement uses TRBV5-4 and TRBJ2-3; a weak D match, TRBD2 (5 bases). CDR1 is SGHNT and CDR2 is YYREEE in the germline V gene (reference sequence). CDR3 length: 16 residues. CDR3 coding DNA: TGTGCCAGCAGCTTGGCCGGCGAATCTAGCACAGATACGCAGTCTTTT. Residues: CASSLAGESSTDTQSF.

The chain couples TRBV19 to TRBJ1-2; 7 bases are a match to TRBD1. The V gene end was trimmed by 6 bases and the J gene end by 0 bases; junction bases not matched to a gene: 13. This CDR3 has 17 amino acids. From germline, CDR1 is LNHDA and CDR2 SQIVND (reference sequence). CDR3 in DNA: TGTGCCAGTAGCCCGGTTCTGAGACAGGGTACTAACTATGGCTACACCTTC. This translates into CASSPVLRQGTNYGYTF.

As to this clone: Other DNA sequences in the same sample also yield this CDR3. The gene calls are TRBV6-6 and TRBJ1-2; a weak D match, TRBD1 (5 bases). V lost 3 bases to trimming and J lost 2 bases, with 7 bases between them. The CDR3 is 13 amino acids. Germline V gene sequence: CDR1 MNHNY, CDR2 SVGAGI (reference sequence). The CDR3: CASSYGGNYGYTF. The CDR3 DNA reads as TGTGCCAGCAGTTATGGGGGGAACTATGGCTACACCTTC.

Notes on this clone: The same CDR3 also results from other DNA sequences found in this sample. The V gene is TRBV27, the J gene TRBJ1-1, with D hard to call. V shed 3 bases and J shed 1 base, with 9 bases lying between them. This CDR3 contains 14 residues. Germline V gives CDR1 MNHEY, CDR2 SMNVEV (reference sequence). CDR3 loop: CASSFGQGNTEAFF. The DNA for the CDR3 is TGTGCCAGCAGTTTTGGGCAAGGGAACACTGAAGCTTTCTTT.

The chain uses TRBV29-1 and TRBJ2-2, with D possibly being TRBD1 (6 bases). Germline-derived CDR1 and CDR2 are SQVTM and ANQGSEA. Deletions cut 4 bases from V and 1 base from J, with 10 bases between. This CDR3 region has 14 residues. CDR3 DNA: TGCAGCGTTGGTCCAGGGGTGAACACCGGGGAGCTGTTTTTT. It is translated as CSVGPGVNTGELFF.

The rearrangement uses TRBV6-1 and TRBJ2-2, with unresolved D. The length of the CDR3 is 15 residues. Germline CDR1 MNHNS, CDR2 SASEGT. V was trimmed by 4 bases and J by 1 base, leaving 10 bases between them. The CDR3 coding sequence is TGTGCCAGCAGTGTTATTAGCTGGAACACCGGGGAGCTGTTTTTT. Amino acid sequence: CASSVISWNTGELFF.

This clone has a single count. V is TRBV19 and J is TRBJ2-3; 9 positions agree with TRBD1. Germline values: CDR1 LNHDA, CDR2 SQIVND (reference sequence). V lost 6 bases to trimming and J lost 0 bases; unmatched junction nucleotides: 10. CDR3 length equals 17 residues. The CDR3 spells CASSNHRGLRSTDTQYF. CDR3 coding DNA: TGTGCCAGTAGCAACCACAGGGGGCTGAGGAGCACAGATACGCAGTATTTT.

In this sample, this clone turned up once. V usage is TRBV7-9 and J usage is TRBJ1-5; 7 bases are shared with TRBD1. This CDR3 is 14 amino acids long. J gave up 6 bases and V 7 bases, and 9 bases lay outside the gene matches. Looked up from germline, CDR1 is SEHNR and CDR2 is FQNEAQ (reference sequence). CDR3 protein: CASTTTGRGQPQHF. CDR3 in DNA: TGTGCCAGCACCACGACAGGGCGTGGTCAGCCCCAGCATTTT.

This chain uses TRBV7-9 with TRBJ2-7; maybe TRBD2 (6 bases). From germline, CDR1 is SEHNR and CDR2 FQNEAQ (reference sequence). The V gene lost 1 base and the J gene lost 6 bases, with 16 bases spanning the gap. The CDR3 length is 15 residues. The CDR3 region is CASSLEGGEIREQYF. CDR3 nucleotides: TGTGCCAGCAGCTTAGAAGGCGGGGAGATTCGCGAGCAGTACTTC. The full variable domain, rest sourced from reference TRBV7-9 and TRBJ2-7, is DTGVSQNPRHKITKRGQNVTFRCDPISEHNRLYWYRQTLGQGPEFLTYFQNEAQLEKSRLLSDRFSAERPKGSFSTLEIQRTEQGDSAMYLCASSLEGGEIREQYFGPGTRLTVT.

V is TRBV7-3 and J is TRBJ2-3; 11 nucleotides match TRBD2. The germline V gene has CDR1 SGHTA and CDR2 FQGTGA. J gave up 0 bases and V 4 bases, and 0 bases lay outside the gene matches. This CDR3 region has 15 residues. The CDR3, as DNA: TGTGCCAGCAGCTGGACTAGCGGGAGCACAGATACGCAGTATTTT. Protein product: CASSWTSGSTDTQYF.

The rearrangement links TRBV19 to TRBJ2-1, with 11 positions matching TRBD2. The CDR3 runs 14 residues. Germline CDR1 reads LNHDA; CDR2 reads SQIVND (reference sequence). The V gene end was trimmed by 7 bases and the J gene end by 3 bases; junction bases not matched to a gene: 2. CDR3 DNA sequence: TGTGCCAGTAACCTAGCGGGGGGCTACAATGAGCAGTTCTTC. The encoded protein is CASNLAGGYNEQFF.

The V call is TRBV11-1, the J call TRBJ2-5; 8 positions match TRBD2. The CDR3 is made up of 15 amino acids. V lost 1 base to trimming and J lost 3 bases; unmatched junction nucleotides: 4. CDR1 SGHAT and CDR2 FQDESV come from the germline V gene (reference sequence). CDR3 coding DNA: TGTGCCAGCAGCTTAGTATGGCGGGGGGAAGAGACCCAGTACTTC. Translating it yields CASSLVWRGEETQYF.

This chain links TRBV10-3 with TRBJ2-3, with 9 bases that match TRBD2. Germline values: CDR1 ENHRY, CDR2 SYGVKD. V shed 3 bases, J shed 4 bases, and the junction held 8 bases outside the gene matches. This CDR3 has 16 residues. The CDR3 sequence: CAISDSGGGAADTQYF. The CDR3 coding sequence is TGTGCCATCAGTGATTCGGGCGGGGGGGCGGCAGATACGCAGTATTTT.

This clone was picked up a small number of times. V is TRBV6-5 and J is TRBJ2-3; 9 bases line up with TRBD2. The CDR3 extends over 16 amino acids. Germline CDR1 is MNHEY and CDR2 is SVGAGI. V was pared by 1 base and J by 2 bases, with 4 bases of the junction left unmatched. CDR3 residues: CASSYFGGRDTDTQYF. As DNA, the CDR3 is TGTGCCAGCAGTTACTTCGGCGGGAGGGACACAGATACGCAGTATTTT.

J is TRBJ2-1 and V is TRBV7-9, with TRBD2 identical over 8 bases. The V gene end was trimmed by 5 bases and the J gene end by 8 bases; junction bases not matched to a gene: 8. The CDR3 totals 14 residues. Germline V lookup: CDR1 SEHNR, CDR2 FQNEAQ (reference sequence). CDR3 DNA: TGTGCCAGCAGCGAAGGACTAGCACTCGATGAGCAGTTCTTC. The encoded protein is CASSEGLALDEQFF.